Following are 16 T cell receptor beta chains from one sample sequenced in a study of blood T cell repertoires in COVID-19. Clones were read by immunoSEQ multiplex PCR, and TCRdb kept only the in-frame ones, dropping some. The sample has about 200,000 clones; 85% to 90% are singletons. Sample: peripheral blood. These receptors were taken from a woman in her 70s with acute or convalescent COVID-19.

This chain joins TRBV19 and TRBJ1-5; weak D call: TRBD1 (5 bases). V was trimmed by 7 bases and J by 2 bases, leaving 12 bases between them. CDR3 length equals 14 residues. Germline CDR1 is LNHDA and CDR2 is SQIVND (reference sequence). The CDR3 protein is CASTQTGGNQPQHF. CDR3 coding DNA: TGTGCCAGTACTCAAACGGGGGGCAATCAGCCCCAGCATTTT.

The chain carries TRBV2 and TRBJ1-2, with TRBD1 identical over 7 bases. The CDR3 consists of 13 residues. Trimming at V came to 6 bases and at J to 6 bases, leaving 7 bases not matched to a gene. Germline lookup yields CDR1 SNHLY and CDR2 FYNNEI. This chain's CDR3 is CASRARGPDGYTF. The CDR3 DNA reads as TGTGCCAGCAGGGCGAGGGGGCCTGATGGCTACACCTTC.

This chain links TRBV4-2 with TRBJ2-7, with a possible D match to TRBD2 (5 bases). Germline-derived CDR1 and CDR2 are LGHNA and YNFKEQ. V dropped 0 bases and J dropped 3 bases, with 12 bases sitting between them. CDR3 length equals 15 residues. The CDR3 region has the DNA TGTGCCAGCAGCCAAGAAGAGGGCGCCTACTACGAGCAGTACTTC. Residues: CASSQEEGAYYEQYF.

Written as DNA, the CDR3 is TGTGCCAGCAGGGGGACAGGGGGCTCCTACGAGCAGTACTTC. Protein sequence: CASRGTGGSYEQYF. This rearrangement joins TRBV25-1 to TRBJ2-7; TRBD1 aligns across 11 bases. V shed 6 bases, J shed 0 bases, and the junction held 1 base outside the gene matches. Per the germline V gene, CDR1 is MGHDK and CDR2 is SYGVNS. This CDR3 has 14 amino acids.

This clone was observed a single time. Here the CDR3 DNA reads TGCGCCAGTGGACAGGTCCACAACACTGAAGCTTTCTTT. Translation gives CASGQVHNTEAFF. V is TRBV5-1 and J is TRBJ1-1, with 7 bases lining up with TRBD1. This CDR3 has 13 amino acids. Germline trimming cut 8 bases from V and 2 bases from J; bases unmatched to any gene: 6. Germline loops: CDR1 SGHRS, CDR2 YFSETQ.

The chain employs TRBV5-4 and TRBJ2-1; TRBD1 matches 8 bases. Germline V CDR1 and CDR2: SGHNT, YYREEE (reference sequence). Trimming at V came to 4 bases and at J to 5 bases, leaving 5 bases not matched to a gene. This CDR3 has 14 amino acids. The CDR3 loop is CASSLRDRNNEQFF. The CDR3 nucleotides read TGTGCCAGCAGCCTCCGGGACAGGAACAATGAGCAGTTCTTC.

The chain joins TRBV5-5 to TRBJ2-7; D ambiguous. The CDR3 has 12 amino acids. Germline loops: CDR1 SGHKS, CDR2 YYEKEE (reference sequence). Between the trimmed V and J ends, which lost 2 bases and 3 bases, there was a span of 6 bases. The DNA of the CDR3 is TGTGCCAGCAGCTTATCCAACTACGAGCAGTACTTC. Its protein product is CASSLSNYEQYF.

The rearrangement joins TRBV9 to TRBJ2-7; no definite D call. V was clipped by 4 bases and J by 5 bases, with 16 bases between them. This CDR3 region has 14 residues. The germline CDR1 and CDR2 sequences are SGDLS and YYNGEE. The CDR3 region is CASSPLPIADEQYF. CDR3 DNA: TGTGCCAGCAGCCCCCTCCCTATCGCGGACGAGCAGTACTTC.

The V and J genes are TRBV18 and TRBJ2-2; perhaps TRBD1 as D (5 bases). The germline V gene encodes CDR1 KGHSH and CDR2 LQKENI. The CDR3 contains 14 residues. The V and J ends lost 7 bases and 2 bases respectively, with 11 bases between them. CDR3 amino acids: CASLWGTNTGELFF. In nucleotides, the CDR3 is TGTGCCAGCTTGTGGGGCACTAACACCGGGGAGCTGTTTTTT.

Only one count was recorded for this clone. The rearrangement uses TRBV5-6 and TRBJ1-2; 9 nucleotides align to TRBD1. CDR1 is SGHDT, CDR2 YYEEEE, per germline. The CDR3 is 15 amino acids. J lost 6 bases, V lost 1 base, and 7 bases had no gene match. CDR3 nucleotides: TGTGCCAGCAGCTTGAGGACCACAGGGGGCCATGGCTACACCTTC. It is translated as CASSLRTTGGHGYTF.

This chain joins TRBV19 and TRBJ1-1; 7 bases align to TRBD1. V lost 3 bases and J lost 6; bases outside the gene matches: 7. This CDR3 spans 14 amino acids. Germline V gives CDR1 LNHDA, CDR2 SQIVND (reference sequence). The CDR3 bases are TGTGCCAGTAGTATGGCGACAGGGCCGGCTGAAGCTTTCTTT. Its translation: CASSMATGPAEAFF.

This chain links TRBV29-1 with TRBJ2-3; no clear D. CDR1 and CDR2 (germline): SQVTM, ANQGSEA. The CDR3 runs 11 residues. V was pared by 3 bases and J by 3 bases, with 4 bases between. The CDR3 sequence is CSVESTDTQYF. The CDR3 DNA reads as TGCAGCGTTGAGAGTACAGATACGCAGTATTTT.

The CDR3 region has the DNA TGTGCCAGCGATGGAGGGTTCGATGAGCAGTTCTTC. Its translation: CASDGGFDEQFF. This chain uses TRBV2 with TRBJ2-1, with a tentative D call TRBD2 (6 bases). Per germline, CDR1 SNHLY and CDR2 FYNNEI. Trimming cost V 8 bases and J 8 bases, with 13 bases left between them. The CDR3 runs to 12 residues. The variable domain in full, completed from reference TRBV2 and TRBJ2-1, reads EPEVTQTPSHQVTQMGQEVILRCVPISNHLYFYWYRQILGQKVEFLVSFYNNEISEKSEIFDDQFSVERPDGSNFTLKIRSTKLEDSAMYFCASDGGFDEQFFGPGTRLTVL.

The genes are TRBV20-1 and TRBJ2-7; D is uncertain. CDR1 is DFQATT, CDR2 SNEGSKA, per germline (reference sequence). V was shortened by 3 bases and J by 1 base, with 13 bases between the two germline ends. CDR3 size: 14 residues. The CDR3 DNA reads as TGCAGTGCTAGTACTACAACCTATTCCTACGAGCAGTACTTC. Encoded protein: CSASTTTYSYEQYF.

This chain connects TRBV11-2 to TRBJ1-5; D is perhaps TRBD1 (6 bases). The ends were cut back, 3 bases at V and 4 bases at J, with 13 bases in the middle. Germline V lookup: CDR1 SGHAT, CDR2 FQNNGV. The CDR3 sequence is 15 residues long. CDR3 residues: CASSLEAQGNQPQHF. CDR3 DNA: TGTGCCAGCAGCTTGGAAGCGCAGGGGAATCAGCCCCAGCATTTT.

There are a few counts of this clone. The CDR3, as DNA: TGTGCCAGCAGCTTGGGGGACAGGGCCTATCAGCCCCAGCATTTT. Protein sequence: CASSLGDRAYQPQHF. The rearrangement links TRBV5-5 to TRBJ1-5; TRBD1 matches at 9 bases. Germline trimming cut 0 bases from V and 5 bases from J; bases unmatched to any gene: 3. CDR3 length equals 15 residues. From germline, CDR1 is SGHKS and CDR2 YYEKEE (reference sequence).